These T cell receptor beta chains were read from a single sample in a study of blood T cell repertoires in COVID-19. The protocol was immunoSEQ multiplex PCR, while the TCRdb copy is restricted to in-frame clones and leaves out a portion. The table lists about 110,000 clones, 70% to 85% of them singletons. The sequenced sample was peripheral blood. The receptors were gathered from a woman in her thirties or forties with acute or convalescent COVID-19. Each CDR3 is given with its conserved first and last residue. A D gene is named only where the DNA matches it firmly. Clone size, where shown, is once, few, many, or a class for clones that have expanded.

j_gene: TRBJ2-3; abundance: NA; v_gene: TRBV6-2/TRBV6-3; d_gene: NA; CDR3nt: TGTGCCAGCAGTTTCCCGGACCAGGGTGATACGCAGTATTTT; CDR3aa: CASSFPDQGDTQYF
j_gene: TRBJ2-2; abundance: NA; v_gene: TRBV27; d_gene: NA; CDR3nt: TGTGCCAGCCGTTCCGCCGGGGAGCTGTTTTTT; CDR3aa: CASRSAGELFF
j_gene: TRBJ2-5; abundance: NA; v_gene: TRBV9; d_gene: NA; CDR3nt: TGTGCCAGCAGCGTTGCCGTAGGGGAAGAGACCCAGTACTTC; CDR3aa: CASSVAVGEETQYF
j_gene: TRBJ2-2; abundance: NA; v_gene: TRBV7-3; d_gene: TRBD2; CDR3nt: TGTGCCAGCAGCTTAAAGGTCCTAGCGGGGGTCCCGAACACCGGGGAGCTGTTTTTT; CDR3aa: CASSLKVLAGVPNTGELFF
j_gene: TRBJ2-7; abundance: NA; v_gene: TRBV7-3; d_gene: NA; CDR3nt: TGTGCCAGCAGCTTAATGGCTAGCGTTGACGAGCAGTACTTC; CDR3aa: CASSLMASVDEQYF
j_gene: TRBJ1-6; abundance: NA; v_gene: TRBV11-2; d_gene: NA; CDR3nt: TGTGCCAGCAGCTTAGAAACAGGAGTTAATTCACCCCTCCACTTT; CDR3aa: CASSLETGVNSPLHF
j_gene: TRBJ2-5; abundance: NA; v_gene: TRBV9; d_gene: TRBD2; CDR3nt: TGTGCCAGCAGCGTAGGGGCGGGGGGCCTCCCAGAGACCCAGTACTTC; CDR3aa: CASSVGAGGLPETQYF
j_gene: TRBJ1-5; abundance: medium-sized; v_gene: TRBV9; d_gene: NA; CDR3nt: TGTGCCAGCAGCGTAGACTACCGGGGCAATCAGCCCCAGCATTTT; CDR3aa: CASSVDYRGNQPQHF
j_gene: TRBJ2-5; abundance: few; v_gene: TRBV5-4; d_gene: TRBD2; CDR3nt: TGTGCCAGCAGCTTCAATAGCGGGGGGTCCGAGACCCAGTACTTC; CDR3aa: CASSFNSGGSETQYF
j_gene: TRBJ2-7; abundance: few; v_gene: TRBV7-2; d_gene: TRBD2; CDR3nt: TGTGCCAGCAGCCGCCCCGGGACTAGCGGGTCAAGCTCCTACGAGCAGTACTTC; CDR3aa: CASSRPGTSGSSSYEQYF
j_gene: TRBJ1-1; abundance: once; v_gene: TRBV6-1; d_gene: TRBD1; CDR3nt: TGTGCCAGCAGTGACCAAGGACAGGCGCTGAACACTGAAGCTTTCTTT; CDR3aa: CASSDQGQALNTEAFF
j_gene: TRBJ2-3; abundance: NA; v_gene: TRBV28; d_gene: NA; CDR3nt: TGTGCCAGCAGCCCAGCTCGAGGGGATACGCAGTATTTT; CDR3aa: CASSPARGDTQYF
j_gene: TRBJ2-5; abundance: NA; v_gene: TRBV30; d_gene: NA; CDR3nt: TGTGCCTGGAGTGTACGGTCGAGGGAGACCCAGTACTTC; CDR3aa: CAWSVRSRETQYF
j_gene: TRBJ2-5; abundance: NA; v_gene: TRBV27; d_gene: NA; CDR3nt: TGTGCCAGCAGTTCCGCCGGACGGGACATGATGGGGGAGACCCAGTACTTC; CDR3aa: CASSSAGRDMMGETQYF
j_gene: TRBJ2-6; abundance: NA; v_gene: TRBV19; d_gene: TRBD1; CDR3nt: TGTGCCAGTAGTGCCGGACAGGCCTCTGGGGCCAACGTCCTGACTTTC; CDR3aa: CASSAGQASGANVLTF
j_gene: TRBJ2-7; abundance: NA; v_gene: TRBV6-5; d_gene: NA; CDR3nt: TGTGCCAGCAGCACGGGTCTATCCTACGAGCAGTACTTC; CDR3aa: CASSTGLSYEQYF
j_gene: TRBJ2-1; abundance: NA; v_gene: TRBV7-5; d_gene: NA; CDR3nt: TGTGTCAGAAGCTTGAGAGGACTAGCGGGGGACAATGAGCAGTTCTTC; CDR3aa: CVRSLRGLAGDNEQFF
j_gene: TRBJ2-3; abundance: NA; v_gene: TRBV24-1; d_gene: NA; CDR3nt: TGTGCCACCAGTGATCCTCGGACAGTTGGAGATACGCAGTATTTT; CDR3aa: CATSDPRTVGDTQYF
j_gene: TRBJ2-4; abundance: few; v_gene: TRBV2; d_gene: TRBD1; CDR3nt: TGTGCCAGCAGTCCGACAGGGTTTGGTAACATTCAGTACTTC; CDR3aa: CASSPTGFGNIQYF
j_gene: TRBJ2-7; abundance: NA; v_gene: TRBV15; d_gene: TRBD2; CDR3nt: TGTGCCACCAGCAGAGATACTAGCGGGGGGGCCTCTTCCTACGAGCAGTACTTC; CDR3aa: CATSRDTSGGASSYEQYF
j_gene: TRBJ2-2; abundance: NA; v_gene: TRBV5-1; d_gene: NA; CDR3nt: TGCGCCAGCAGACAGGAGAACACCGGGGAGCTGTTTTTT; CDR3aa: CASRQENTGELFF
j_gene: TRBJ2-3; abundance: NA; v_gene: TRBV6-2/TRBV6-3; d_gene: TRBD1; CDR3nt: TGTGCCAGCAGTCGCAGGACAGGGGGCACAGATACGCAGTATTTT; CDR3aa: CASSRRTGGTDTQYF
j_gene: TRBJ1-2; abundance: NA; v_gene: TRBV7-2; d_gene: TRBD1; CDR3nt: TGTGCCAGCAGCTTAGTAGGGGACAGCTACTATGGCTACACCTTC; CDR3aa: CASSLVGDSYYGYTF
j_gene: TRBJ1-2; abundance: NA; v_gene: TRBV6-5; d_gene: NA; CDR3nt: TGTGCCAGCAGTTATAGGGGCAGGAGTCTCTATGGCTACACCTTC; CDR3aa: CASSYRGRSLYGYTF
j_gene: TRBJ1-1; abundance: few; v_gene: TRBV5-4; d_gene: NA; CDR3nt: TGTGCCAGCAGCCCCCTAGGCAGTAGCACTGAAGCTTTCTTT; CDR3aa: CASSPLGSSTEAFF
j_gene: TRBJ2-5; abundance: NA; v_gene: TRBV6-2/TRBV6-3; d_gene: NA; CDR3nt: TGTGCCAGCAGTTATGGGCTCTCCCAGTTCCAAGAGACCCAGTACTTC; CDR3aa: CASSYGLSQFQETQYF
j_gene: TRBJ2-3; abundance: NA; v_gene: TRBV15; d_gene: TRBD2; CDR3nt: TGTGCCACCAGCAGAGGAAGCAGCGGGGGGGCCACAGATACGCAGTATTTT; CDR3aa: CATSRGSSGGATDTQYF
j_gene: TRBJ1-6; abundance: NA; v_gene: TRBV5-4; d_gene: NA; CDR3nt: TGTGCCAGCAGCTCTACGGGTAATTCACCCCTCCACTTT; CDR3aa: CASSSTGNSPLHF
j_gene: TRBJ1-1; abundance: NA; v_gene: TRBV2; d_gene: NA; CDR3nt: TGTGCCAGCAGTACACAGGAAACAGGCACTGAAGCTTTCTTT; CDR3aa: CASSTQETGTEAFF
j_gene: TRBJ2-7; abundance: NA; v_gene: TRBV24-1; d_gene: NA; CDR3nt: TGTGCCACCAGTGATCCGGACAGCGCCTACGAGCAGTACTTC; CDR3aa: CATSDPDSAYEQYF
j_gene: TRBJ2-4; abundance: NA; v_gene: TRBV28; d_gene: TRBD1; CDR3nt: TGTGCCAGCAGCCCACAGGGGAAGTACAACATTCAGTACTTC; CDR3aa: CASSPQGKYNIQYF
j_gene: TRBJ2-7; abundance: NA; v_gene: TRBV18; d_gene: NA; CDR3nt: TGTGCCAGCAAGACGGGAAATGACTACGAGCAGTACTTC; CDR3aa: CASKTGNDYEQYF
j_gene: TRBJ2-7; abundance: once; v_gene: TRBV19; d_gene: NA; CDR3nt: TGTGCCAGTAGTCTCGGACACGTCTACGAGCAGTACTTC; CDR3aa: CASSLGHVYEQYF
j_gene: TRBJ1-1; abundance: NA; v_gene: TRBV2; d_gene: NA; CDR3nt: TGTGCCAGCAGACCCAGAACGGGGGACACTGAAGCTTTCTTT; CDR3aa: CASRPRTGDTEAFF
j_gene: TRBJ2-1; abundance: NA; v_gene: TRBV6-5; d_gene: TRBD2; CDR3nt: TGTGCCAGTCGATTAAGGGCGGGAGAGGGTAATGAGCAGTTCTTC; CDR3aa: CASRLRAGEGNEQFF
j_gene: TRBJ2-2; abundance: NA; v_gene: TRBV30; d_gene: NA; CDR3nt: TGTGCCTGGAGTTTGGTGGCACTAGTAGGAACCGGGGAGCTGTTTTTT; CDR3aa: CAWSLVALVGTGELFF
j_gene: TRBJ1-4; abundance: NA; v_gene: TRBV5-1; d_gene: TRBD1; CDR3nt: TGCGCCAGCAGCCCAGGGACAGGGGGCGTTGAAAAACTGTTTTTT; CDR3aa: CASSPGTGGVEKLFF
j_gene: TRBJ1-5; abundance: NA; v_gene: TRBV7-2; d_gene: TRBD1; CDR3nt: TGTGCCAGCAGCACCGGGACAGGGGCAAATCAGCCCCAGCATTTT; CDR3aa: CASSTGTGANQPQHF
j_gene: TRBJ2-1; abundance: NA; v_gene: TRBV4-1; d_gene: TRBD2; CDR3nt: TGCGCCAGCAGCCAAGAAGCCCCGATCGGGGGGGCCATACTATATGAGCAGTTCTTC; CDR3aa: CASSQEAPIGGAILYEQFF
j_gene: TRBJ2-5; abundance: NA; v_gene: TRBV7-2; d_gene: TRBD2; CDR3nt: TGTGCCAGCAGCCCCGGACTAGCATGGGAGACCCAGTACTTC; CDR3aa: CASSPGLAWETQYF
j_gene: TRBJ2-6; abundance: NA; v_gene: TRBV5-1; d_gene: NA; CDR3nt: TGCGCCAGCAGGTACAGGGAGTCTGGGGCCAACGTCCTGACTTTC; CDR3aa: CASRYRESGANVLTF
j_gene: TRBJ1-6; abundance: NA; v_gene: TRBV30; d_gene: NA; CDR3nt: TGTGCCTGGAGCAAAGACTGGGGCAATTCACCCCTCCACTTT; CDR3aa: CAWSKDWGNSPLHF
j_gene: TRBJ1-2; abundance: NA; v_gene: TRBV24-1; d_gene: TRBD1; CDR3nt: TGTGCCACCAGTGAGACGGGACAGACGAATGGCTACACCTTC; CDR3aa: CATSETGQTNGYTF
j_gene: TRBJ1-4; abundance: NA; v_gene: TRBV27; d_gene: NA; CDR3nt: TGTGCCAGCAGTTTATACAGGGTGGGCAACTCTAATGAAAAACTGTTTTTT; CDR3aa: CASSLYRVGNSNEKLFF
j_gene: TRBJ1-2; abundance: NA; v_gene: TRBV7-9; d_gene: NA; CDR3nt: TGTGCCAGCAGCTCCCTGGCCGGGAGGGGGGAATTCGGCTACACCTTC; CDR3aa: CASSSLAGRGEFGYTF
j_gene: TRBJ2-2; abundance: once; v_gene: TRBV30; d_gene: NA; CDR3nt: TGTGCCTGGAGTGTCTCAGGGAAGATGGAAGACACCGGGGAGCTGTTTTTT; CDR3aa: CAWSVSGKMEDTGELFF
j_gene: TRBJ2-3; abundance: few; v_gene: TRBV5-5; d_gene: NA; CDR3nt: TGTGCCAGCAGCTCGATGACTTACAGGGAAAGCACAGATACGCAGTATTTT; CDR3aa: CASSSMTYRESTDTQYF
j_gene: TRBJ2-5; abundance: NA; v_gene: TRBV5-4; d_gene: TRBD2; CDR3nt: TGTGCCAGCAGATTAGCGGGGAGCCAAGAGACCCAGTACTTC; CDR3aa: CASRLAGSQETQYF
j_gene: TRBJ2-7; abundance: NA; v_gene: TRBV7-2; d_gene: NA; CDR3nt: TGTGCCAGCAGCTCATTGAACGGACTGATTTACGAGCAGTACTTC; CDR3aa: CASSSLNGLIYEQYF
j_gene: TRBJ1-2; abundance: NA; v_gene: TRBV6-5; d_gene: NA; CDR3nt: TGTGCCAGCAGTTACACCACAGAGAACTATGGCTACACCTTC; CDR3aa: CASSYTTENYGYTF
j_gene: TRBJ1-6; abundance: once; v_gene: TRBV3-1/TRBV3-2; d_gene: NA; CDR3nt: TGTGCCAGCAGCCAAGGACAGACAGTATCACCCCTCCACTTT; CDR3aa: CASSQGQTVSPLHF
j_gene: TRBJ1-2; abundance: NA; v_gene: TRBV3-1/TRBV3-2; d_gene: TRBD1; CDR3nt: TGTGCCAGCAGCCCGGGACAGGGGGCCCTCTATGGCTACACCTTC; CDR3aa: CASSPGQGALYGYTF
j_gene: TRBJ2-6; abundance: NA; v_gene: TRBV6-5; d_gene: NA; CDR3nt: TGTGCCGCCGAGGTTAACGCGGGGGCCAACGTCCTGACTTTC; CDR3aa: CAAEVNAGANVLTF
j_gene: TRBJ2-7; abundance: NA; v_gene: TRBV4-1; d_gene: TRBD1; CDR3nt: TGCGCCAGCAGCCGTCAGATACAGGGGAGCTCCTACGAGCAGTACTTC; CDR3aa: CASSRQIQGSSYEQYF
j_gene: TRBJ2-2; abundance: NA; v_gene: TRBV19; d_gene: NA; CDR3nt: TGTGCCAGTAGTATCGACGGGACCGGGGAGCTGTTTTTT; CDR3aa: CASSIDGTGELFF
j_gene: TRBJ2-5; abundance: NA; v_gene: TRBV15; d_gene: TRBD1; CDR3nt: TGTGCCACCAGCGGTCGCGGACAGGCCTTCAAAGAGACCCAGTACTTC; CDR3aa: CATSGRGQAFKETQYF
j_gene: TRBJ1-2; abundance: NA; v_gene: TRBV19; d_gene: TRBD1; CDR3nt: TGTGCCAGTAGTACACAGGACAGGGGGCTCACCGGATCGGGCTACACCTTC; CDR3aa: CASSTQDRGLTGSGYTF
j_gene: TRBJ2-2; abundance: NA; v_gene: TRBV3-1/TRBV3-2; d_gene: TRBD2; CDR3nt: TGTGCCAGCAGCCAGAGGCGGGGGGGCACCGGGGAGCTGTTTTTT; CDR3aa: CASSQRRGGTGELFF
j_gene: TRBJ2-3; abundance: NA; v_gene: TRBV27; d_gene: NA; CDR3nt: TGTGCCAGCAGTTCCCAGGGAGGGGGACCAGATACGCAGTATTTT; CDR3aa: CASSSQGGGPDTQYF
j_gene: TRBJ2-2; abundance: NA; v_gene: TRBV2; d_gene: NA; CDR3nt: TGTGCCAGCAGTGTACAGGGACACACCGGGGAGCTGTTTTTT; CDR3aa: CASSVQGHTGELFF